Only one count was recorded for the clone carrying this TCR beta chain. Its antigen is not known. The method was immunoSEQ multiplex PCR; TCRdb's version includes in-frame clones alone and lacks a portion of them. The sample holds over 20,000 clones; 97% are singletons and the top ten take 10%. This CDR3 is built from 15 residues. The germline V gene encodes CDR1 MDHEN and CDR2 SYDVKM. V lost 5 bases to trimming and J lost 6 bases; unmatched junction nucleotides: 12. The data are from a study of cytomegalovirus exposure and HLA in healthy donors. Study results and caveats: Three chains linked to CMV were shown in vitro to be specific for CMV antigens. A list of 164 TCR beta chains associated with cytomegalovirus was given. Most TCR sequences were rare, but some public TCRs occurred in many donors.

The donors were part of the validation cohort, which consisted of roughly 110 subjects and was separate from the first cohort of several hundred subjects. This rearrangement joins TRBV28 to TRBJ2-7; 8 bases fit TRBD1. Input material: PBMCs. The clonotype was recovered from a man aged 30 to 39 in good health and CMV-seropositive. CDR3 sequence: CASSPSSQGASEQYF. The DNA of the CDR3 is TGTGCCAGCAGTCCCTCTTCCCAGGGGGCCTCCGAGCAGTACTTC.